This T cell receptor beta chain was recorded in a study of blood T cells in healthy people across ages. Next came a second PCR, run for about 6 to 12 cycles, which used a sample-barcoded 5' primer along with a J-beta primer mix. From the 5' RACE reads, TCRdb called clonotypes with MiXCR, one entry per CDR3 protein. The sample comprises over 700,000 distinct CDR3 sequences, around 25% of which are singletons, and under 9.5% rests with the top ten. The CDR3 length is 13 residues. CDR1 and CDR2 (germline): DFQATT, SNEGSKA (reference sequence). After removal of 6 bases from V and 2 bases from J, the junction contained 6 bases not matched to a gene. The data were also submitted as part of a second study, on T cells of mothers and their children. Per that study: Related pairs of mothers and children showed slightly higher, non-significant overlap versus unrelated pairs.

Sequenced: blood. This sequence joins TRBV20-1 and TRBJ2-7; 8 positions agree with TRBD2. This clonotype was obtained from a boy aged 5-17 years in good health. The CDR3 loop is CSASGGRTYEQYF. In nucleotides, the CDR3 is TGCAGTGCCAGCGGGGGCCGGACCTACGAGCAGTACTTC.